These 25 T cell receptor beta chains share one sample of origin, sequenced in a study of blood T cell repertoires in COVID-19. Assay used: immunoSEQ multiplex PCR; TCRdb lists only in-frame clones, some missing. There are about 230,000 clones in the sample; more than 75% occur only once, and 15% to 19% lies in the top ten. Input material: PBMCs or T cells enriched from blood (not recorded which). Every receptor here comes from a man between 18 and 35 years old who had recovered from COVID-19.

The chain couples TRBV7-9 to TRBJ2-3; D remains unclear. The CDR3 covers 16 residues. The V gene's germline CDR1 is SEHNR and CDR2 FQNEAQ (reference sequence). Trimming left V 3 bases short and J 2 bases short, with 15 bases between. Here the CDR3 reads CASSFTRRYITDTQYF. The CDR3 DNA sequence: TGTGCCAGCAGCTTCACCCGCCGGTATATCACAGATACGCAGTATTTT.

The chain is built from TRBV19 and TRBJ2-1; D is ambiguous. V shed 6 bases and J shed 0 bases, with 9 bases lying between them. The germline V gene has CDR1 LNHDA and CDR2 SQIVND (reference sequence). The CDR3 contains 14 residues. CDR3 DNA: TGTGCCAGTAGGGCGGCTACCTCCTACAATGAGCAGTTCTTC. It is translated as CASRAATSYNEQFF.

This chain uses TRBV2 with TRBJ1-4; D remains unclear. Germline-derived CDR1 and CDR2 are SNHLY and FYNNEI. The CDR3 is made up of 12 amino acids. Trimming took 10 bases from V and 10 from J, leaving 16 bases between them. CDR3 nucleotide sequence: TGTGCCACGCCTGGGGTGGGAGGAAAACTGTTTTTT. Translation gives CATPGVGGKLFF. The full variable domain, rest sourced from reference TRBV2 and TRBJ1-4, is EPEVTQTPSHQVTQMGQEVILRCVPISNHLYFYWYRQILGQKVEFLVSFYNNEISEKSEIFDDQFSVERPDGSNFTLKIRSTKLEDSAMYFCATPGVGGKLFFGSGTQLSVL.

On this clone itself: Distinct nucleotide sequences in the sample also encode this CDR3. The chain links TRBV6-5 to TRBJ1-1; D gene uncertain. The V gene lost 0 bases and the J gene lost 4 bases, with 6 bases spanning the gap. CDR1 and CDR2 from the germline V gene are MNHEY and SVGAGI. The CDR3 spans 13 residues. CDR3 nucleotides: TGTGCCAGCAGTTACTCACGGGGCACTGAAGCTTTCTTT. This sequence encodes CASSYSRGTEAFF.

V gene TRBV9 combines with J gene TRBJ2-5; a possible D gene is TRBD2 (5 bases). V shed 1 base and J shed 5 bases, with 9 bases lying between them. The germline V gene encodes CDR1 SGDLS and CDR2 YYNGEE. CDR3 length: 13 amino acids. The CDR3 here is CASSVIPGETQYF. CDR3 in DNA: TGTGCCAGCAGCGTAATTCCGGGGGAGACCCAGTACTTC.

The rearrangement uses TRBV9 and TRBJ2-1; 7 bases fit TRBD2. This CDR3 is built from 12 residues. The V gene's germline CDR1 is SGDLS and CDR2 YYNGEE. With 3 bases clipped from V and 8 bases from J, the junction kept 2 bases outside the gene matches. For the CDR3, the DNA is TGTGCCAGCAGCGGAGCGGGATATGAGCAGTTCTTC. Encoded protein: CASSGAGYEQFF.

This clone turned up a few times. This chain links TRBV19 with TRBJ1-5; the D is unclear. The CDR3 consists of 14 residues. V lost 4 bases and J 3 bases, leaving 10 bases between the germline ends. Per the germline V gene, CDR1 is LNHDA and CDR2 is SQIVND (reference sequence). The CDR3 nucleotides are TGTGCCAGTAGTAACAGCCAGATCAATCAGCCCCAGCATTTT. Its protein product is CASSNSQINQPQHF. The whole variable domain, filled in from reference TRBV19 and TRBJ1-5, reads DGGITQSPKYLFRKEGQNVTLSCEQNLNHDAMYWYRQDPGQGLRLIYYSQIVNDFQKGDIAEGYSVSREKKESFPLTVTSAQKNPTAFYLCASSNSQINQPQHFGDGTRLSIL.

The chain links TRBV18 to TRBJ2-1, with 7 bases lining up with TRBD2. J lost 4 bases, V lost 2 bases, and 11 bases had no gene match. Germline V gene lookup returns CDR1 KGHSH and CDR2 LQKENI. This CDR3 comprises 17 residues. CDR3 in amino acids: CASSPSLAEQNYNEQFF. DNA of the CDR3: TGTGCCAGCTCACCAAGTCTAGCGGAGCAGAATTACAATGAGCAGTTCTTC.

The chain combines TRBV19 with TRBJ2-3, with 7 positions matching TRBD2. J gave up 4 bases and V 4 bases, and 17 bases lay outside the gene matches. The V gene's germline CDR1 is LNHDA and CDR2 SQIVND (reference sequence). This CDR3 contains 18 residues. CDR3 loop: CASSRGPVGGPSADTQYF. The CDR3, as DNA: TGTGCCAGTAGTAGAGGGCCCGTGGGAGGGCCATCTGCAGATACGCAGTATTTT.

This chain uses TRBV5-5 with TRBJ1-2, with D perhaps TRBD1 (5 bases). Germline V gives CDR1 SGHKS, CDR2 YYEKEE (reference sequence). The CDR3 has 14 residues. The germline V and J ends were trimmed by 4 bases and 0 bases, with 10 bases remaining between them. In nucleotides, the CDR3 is TGTGCCAGCAGCCCGACAGTTACTAACTATGGCTACACCTTC. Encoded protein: CASSPTVTNYGYTF.

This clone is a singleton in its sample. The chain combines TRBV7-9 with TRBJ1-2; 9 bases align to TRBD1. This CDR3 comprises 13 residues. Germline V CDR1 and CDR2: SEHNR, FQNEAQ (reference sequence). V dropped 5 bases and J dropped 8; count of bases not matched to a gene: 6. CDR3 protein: CASSIRDRDGYTF. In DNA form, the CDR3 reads TGTGCCAGCAGCATCCGGGACAGGGACGGCTACACCTTC.

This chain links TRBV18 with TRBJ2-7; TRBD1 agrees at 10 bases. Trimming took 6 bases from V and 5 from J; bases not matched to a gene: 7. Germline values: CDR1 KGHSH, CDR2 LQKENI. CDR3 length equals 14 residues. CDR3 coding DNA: TGTGCCAGCTCTGGACAGGGGGACGTCGACGAGCAGTACTTC. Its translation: CASSGQGDVDEQYF. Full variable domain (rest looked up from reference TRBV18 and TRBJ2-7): NAGVMQNPRHLVRRRGQEARLRCSPMKGHSHVYWYRQLPEEGLKFMVYLQKENIIDESGMPKERFSAEFPKEGPSILRIQQVVRGDSAAYFCASSGQGDVDEQYFGPGTRLTVT.

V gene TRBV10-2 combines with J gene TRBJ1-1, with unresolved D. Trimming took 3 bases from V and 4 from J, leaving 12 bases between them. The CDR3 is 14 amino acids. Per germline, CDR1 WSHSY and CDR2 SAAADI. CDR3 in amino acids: CASSEFRWATEAFF. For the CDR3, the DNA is TGCGCCAGCAGTGAATTTCGGTGGGCCACTGAAGCTTTCTTT.

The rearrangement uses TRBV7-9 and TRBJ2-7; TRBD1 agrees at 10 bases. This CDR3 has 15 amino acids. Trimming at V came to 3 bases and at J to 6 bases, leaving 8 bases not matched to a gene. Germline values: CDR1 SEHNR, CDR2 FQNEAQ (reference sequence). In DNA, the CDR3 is TGTGCCAGCAGCTTTTCCGGGACAGGGGTCTCCGAGCAGTACTTC. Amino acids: CASSFSGTGVSEQYF.

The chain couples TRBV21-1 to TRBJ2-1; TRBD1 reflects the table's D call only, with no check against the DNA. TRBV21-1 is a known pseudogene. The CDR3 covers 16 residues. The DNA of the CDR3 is TGTGCCAGCAGCAAAGGAAGACAGGGTTGTATCAATGAGCAGTTCTTC. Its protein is CASSKGRQGCINEQFF.

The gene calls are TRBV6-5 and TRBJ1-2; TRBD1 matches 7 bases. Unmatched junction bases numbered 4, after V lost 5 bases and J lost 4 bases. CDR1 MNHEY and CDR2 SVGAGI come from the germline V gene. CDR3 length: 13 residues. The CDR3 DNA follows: TGTGCCAGCAGTAACCGGGACAGCTATGGCTACACCTTC. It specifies CASSNRDSYGYTF.

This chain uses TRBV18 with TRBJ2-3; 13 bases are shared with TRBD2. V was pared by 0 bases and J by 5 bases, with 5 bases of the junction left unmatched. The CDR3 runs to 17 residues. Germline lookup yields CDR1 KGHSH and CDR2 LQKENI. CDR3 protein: CASSPPTGTSGEDTQYF. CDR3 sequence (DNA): TGTGCCAGCTCACCACCAACCGGGACTAGCGGGGAAGATACGCAGTATTTT.

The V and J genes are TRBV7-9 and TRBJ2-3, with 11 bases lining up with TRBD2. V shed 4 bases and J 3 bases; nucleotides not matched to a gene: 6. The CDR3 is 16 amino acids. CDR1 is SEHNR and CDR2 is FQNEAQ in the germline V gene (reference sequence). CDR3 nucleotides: TGTGCCAGCAGCTGGGGACTAGCGGTGCATACAGATACGCAGTATTTT. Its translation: CASSWGLAVHTDTQYF.

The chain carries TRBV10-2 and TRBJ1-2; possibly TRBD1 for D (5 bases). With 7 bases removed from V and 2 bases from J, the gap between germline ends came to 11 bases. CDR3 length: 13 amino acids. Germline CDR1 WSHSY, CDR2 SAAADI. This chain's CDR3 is CASTGAPNYGYTF. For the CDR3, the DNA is TGCGCCAGCACTGGGGCTCCCAACTATGGCTACACCTTC.

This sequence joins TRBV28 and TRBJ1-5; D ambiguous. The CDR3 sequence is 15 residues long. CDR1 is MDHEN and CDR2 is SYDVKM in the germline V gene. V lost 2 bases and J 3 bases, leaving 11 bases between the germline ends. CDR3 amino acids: CASSLLRQTNQPQHF. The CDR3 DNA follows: TGTGCCAGCAGTTTACTCAGGCAAACCAATCAGCCCCAGCATTTT.

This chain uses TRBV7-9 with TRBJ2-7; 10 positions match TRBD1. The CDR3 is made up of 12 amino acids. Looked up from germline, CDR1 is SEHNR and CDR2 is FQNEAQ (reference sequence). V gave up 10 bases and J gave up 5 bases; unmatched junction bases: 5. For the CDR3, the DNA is TGTGCCATGGCGGGACAGGGGAACGAGCAGTACTTC. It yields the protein CAMAGQGNEQYF.

The CDR3 sequence is CASSLGGGQPQHF. The DNA for the CDR3 is TGTGCCAGCAGTTTAGGAGGGGGCCAGCCCCAGCATTTT. The chain has TRBV27 and TRBJ1-5, with TRBD1 identical over 7 bases. J gave up 7 bases and V 2 bases, and 2 bases lay outside the gene matches. CDR3 length: 13 amino acids. Germline CDR1 MNHEY, CDR2 SMNVEV (reference sequence).

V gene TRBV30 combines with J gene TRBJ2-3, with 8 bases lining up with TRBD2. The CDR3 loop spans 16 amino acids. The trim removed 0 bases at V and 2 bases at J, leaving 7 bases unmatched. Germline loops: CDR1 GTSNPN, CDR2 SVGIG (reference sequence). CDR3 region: CAWSVGTSGPTDTQYF. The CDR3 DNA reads TGTGCCTGGAGTGTAGGAACTAGCGGTCCCACAGATACGCAGTATTTT.

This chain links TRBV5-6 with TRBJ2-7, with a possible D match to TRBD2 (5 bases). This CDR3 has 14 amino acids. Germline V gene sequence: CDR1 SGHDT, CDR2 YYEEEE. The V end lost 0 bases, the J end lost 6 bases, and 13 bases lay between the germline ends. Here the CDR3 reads CASSLVTGEGEQYF. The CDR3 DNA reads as TGTGCCAGCAGCTTGGTTACTGGTGAGGGCGAGCAGTACTTC.

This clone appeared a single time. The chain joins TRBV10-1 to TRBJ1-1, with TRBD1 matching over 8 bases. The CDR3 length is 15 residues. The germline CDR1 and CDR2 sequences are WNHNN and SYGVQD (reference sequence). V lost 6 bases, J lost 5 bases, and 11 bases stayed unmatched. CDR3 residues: CASSDNRGGMTEAFF. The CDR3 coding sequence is TGCGCCAGCAGCGATAACAGGGGGGGAATGACTGAAGCTTTCTTT.